These 24 T cell receptor beta chains came from one sample sequenced in a study of T cell repertoires in cytomegalovirus infection. One entry per CDR3 protein results from TCRdb running MiXCR on the reads. The table has about 60,000 distinct CDR3 sequences, 20% to 25% seen once. Their antigens are not known. The material was CD8+ T cells from cultured PBMCs, obtained from culture after CMV antigen stimulation. The receptors derive from a human donor in good health (CMV status not recorded). Some clones in this sample may be carry-over from other donors' samples.

This clonotype came up a few times. J is TRBJ1-5 and V is TRBV6-6; no clear D gene. Germline CDR1 MNHNY, CDR2 SVGAGI (reference sequence). The CDR3 consists of 15 residues. V lost 4 bases, J lost 1 base, and 11 bases lay in between. The CDR3 DNA is TGTGCCAGCAGTTTCTCATCCGACAGCAATCAGCCCCAGCATTTT. Its protein is CASSFSSDSNQPQHF.

V is TRBV5-1 and J is TRBJ1-6; D is undetermined. Trimming took 1 base from V and 0 from J, leaving 11 bases between them. Germline V CDR1 and CDR2: SGHRS, YFSETQ. The CDR3 runs to 17 residues. CDR3 sequence (DNA): TGCGCCAGCAGCTTGACCGCCGCGAGCTCCTATAATTCACCCCTCCACTTT. Translated: CASSLTAASSYNSPLHF.

The table lists this clonotype with a few counts. The chain uses TRBV5-6 and TRBJ2-3; D perhaps matches TRBD1 (6 bases). Germline lookup yields CDR1 SGHDT and CDR2 YYEEEE. This CDR3 is built from 17 residues. Trimming stripped 4 bases from V and 4 bases from J, with 22 bases between. The CDR3 nucleotides read TGTGCCAGCAGCGGGTCCACCGGGACACTTTTTCCAGATACGCAGTATTTT. Translating gives CASSGSTGTLFPDTQYF.

The table lists this clonotype with a few counts. V is TRBV7-2 and J is TRBJ2-7; D remains unclear. Germline lookup yields CDR1 SGHTA and CDR2 FQGNSA. The CDR3 loop spans 11 amino acids. The ends were cut back, 5 bases at V and 3 bases at J, with 5 bases in the middle. CDR3 nucleotide sequence: TGTGCCAGCAGCCCCTACTACGAGCAGTACTTC. Its translation is CASSPYYEQYF.

This clonotype was picked up a small number of times. V gene TRBV15 combines with J gene TRBJ1-3; no reliable D call. The V gene's germline CDR1 is LNHNV and CDR2 YYDKDF (reference sequence). This CDR3 comprises 15 residues. V was clipped by 0 bases and J by 0 bases, with 6 bases between them. Written as DNA, the CDR3 is TGTGCCACCAGCAGAGACATCCTCTCTGGAAACACCATATATTTT. Protein product: CATSRDILSGNTIYF. Using reference TRBV15 and TRBJ1-3 for the parts outside the CDR3, the full variable domain is DAMVIQNPRYQVTQFGKPVTLSCSQTLNHNVMYWYQQKSSQAPKLLFHYYDKDFNNEADTPDNFQSRRPNTSFCFLDIRSPGLGDTAMYLCATSRDILSGNTIYFGEGSWLTVV.

On this clonotype itself: The conserved final phenylalanine or tryptophan is absent from the CDR3, which likely points to a read error. This rearrangement joins TRBV27 to TRBJ1-1; D is uncertain. Between the trimmed V and J ends, which lost 2 bases and 4 bases, there was a span of 14 bases. Looked up from germline, CDR1 is MNHEY and CDR2 is SMNVEV (reference sequence). This CDR3 comprises 15 residues. In DNA, the CDR3 is TGTGCCAGCAGTTTACTCCGGACGGGAGTCACTGAAGCTTTCTAT. This gives the protein CASSLLRTGVTEAFY.

This clonotype has more than one count but fewer than ten. This chain connects TRBV27 to TRBJ2-1; D perhaps matches TRBD2 (5 bases). Germline loops: CDR1 MNHEY, CDR2 SMNVEV (reference sequence). V lost 0 bases and J lost 8, with 14 bases in between. This CDR3 is built from 15 residues. The CDR3 spells CASSLSPSLVHEQFF. CDR3 DNA: TGTGCCAGCAGTTTATCGCCTAGCCTTGTCCATGAGCAGTTCTTC.

A few counts support this clonotype. This chain uses TRBV27 with TRBJ1-1; no reliable D call. In germline, CDR1 is MNHEY, CDR2 SMNVEV (reference sequence). This CDR3 is built from 14 residues. V lost 3 bases and J 4 bases, leaving 12 bases between the germline ends. The CDR3 loop reads CASSFGSLGTEAFF. CDR3 sequence (DNA): TGTGCCAGCAGTTTTGGATCCCTCGGCACTGAAGCTTTCTTT.

The V call is TRBV9, the J call TRBJ2-1, with D possibly matching TRBD2 (7 bases). Trimming took 4 bases from V and 8 from J, leaving 19 bases between them. Germline V gene data show CDR1 as SGDLS and CDR2 as YYNGEE. The CDR3 consists of 15 residues. The CDR3 coding sequence is TGTGCCAGCAGCACCGTAGGGGGGGCCCAAGATGAGCAGTTCTTC. Translated: CASSTVGGAQDEQFF.

The chain joins TRBV5-1 to TRBJ1-1, with D uncertain. This CDR3 contains 16 residues. V lost 4 bases and J 1 base, leaving 17 bases between the germline ends. Germline V gives CDR1 SGHRS, CDR2 YFSETQ. The CDR3 region has the DNA TGCGCCAGCAGCCGCGAAATAAGTAACAGGAACACTGAAGCTTTCTTT. Translation gives CASSREISNRNTEAFF.

This clonotype has only a few counts. The chain is built from TRBV7-2 and TRBJ1-1, with 9 nucleotides matching TRBD1. V was clipped by 5 bases and J by 3 bases; unmatched bases: 13. CDR3 length: 17 residues. CDR1 is SGHTA and CDR2 is FQGNSA in the germline V gene. CDR3 nucleotides: TGTGCCAGCAGCCAGGGACAGGGACAGTGGTGGGACACTGAAGCTTTCTTT. As protein: CASSQGQGQWWDTEAFF.

The rearrangement joins TRBV12-3 or TRBV12-4 to TRBJ1-4; 7 nucleotides line up with TRBD1. The J segment lost 7 bases and the V segment lost 5 bases, leaving 10 bases of the junction unmatched. CDR3 length equals 15 residues. CDR3 sequence: CASSPLTGLSEKLFF. CDR3 bases: TGTGCCAGCAGTCCGCTGACAGGGTTGAGTGAAAAACTGTTTTTT.

The sample holds a few counts of this clonotype. The chain has TRBV7-9 and TRBJ2-7; tentatively, D is TRBD2 (5 bases). The V gene's germline CDR1 is SEHNR and CDR2 FQNEAQ (reference sequence). The length of the CDR3 is 14 residues. V gave up 1 base and J gave up 4 bases, with 11 bases separating them. The CDR3 here is CASSLGVTGYEQYF. The CDR3 DNA reads TGTGCCAGCAGCTTAGGGGTTACGGGATACGAGCAGTACTTC. Full variable domain (rest looked up from reference TRBV7-9 and TRBJ2-7): DTGVSQNPRHKITKRGQNVTFRCDPISEHNRLYWYRQTLGQGPEFLTYFQNEAQLEKSRLLSDRFSAERPKGSFSTLEIQRTEQGDSAMYLCASSLGVTGYEQYFGPGTRLTVT.

There are a few counts of this clonotype. The chain is built from TRBV6-2 or TRBV6-3 and TRBJ1-1; D gene uncertain. CDR3 length: 15 residues. CDR1 is MNHEY and CDR2 is SVGEGT in the germline V gene. V was pared by 4 bases and J by 0 bases, with 12 bases between. CDR3 bases: TGTGCCAGCAGTTCGCTGAGGCCTCTGAACACTGAAGCTTTCTTT. Its protein product is CASSSLRPLNTEAFF.

This clonotype has just a few counts. Germline and junction disagree at one end, which may indicate a read error. The CDR3, as DNA: TGTGCCAGCAGCCTAGCCCTCTCCCTTGAGGTAGCGGGGTTCTACGAGCAGTACTTC. Translated: CASSLALSLEVAGFYEQYF. This chain joins TRBV7-2 and TRBJ2-7; TRBD2 agrees at 8 bases. The V gene's germline CDR1 is SGHTA and CDR2 FQGNSA. This CDR3 contains 19 residues.

This clonotype has just a few counts. V and J are TRBV12-3 or TRBV12-4 and TRBJ1-3; D gene unclear. V was cut by 2 bases and J by 0 bases, with 8 bases left in between. This CDR3 is built from 15 residues. The CDR3 region has the DNA TGTGCCAGCAGTTTAATTCCAGGCTCTGGAAACACCATATATTTT. Encoded protein: CASSLIPGSGNTIYF.

This CDR3 is CASSRDSGTGRYEQYF. The CDR3 DNA is TGTGCCAGCAGTCGGGATTCAGGGACAGGGCGATACGAGCAGTACTTC. The J gene is TRBJ2-7, the V gene TRBV6-2 or TRBV6-3; TRBD1 aligns across 9 bases. The length of the CDR3 is 16 residues. Germline loops: CDR1 MNHEY, CDR2 SVGEGT. After removal of 5 bases from V and 4 bases from J, the junction contained 12 bases not matched to a gene.

There are a few counts of this clonotype. This rearrangement joins TRBV7-8 to TRBJ1-1; D is unresolved. In germline, CDR1 is SGHVS, CDR2 FQNEAQ. The CDR3 runs 13 residues. V lost 0 bases and J lost 3, with 5 bases in between. The DNA of the CDR3 is TGTGCCAGCAGCTTAGCACCGTACACTGAAGCTTTCTTT. Translation: CASSLAPYTEAFF.

This clonotype was seen a handful of times. This chain uses TRBV4-1 with TRBJ2-5; TRBD1 agrees at 8 bases. From germline, CDR1 is MGHRA and CDR2 YSYEKL. V was clipped by 1 base and J by 0 bases; unmatched bases: 1. The CDR3 length is 15 residues. The chain's CDR3 is CASSQADRDQETQYF. DNA of the CDR3: TGCGCCAGCAGCCAAGCGGACAGGGACCAAGAGACCCAGTACTTC.

This clonotype was found a few times. The chain recombines TRBV12-3 or TRBV12-4 with TRBJ1-1; D is unclear. Deletions cut 6 bases from V and 3 bases from J, with 14 bases between. This CDR3 comprises 14 residues. The DNA of the CDR3 is TGTGCCAGCAGCCTTACCGGGCGCGACACTGAAGCTTTCTTT. Translation gives CASSLTGRDTEAFF.

In its sample, this clonotype was seen a few times. The chain combines TRBV29-1 with TRBJ2-1; no clear D gene. CDR1 is SQVTM, CDR2 ANQGSEA, per germline. The CDR3 contains 10 residues. V lost 6 bases, J lost 14 bases, and 14 bases lay in between. The CDR3 nucleotides read TGCAGCGTGGCGGCCCGTTGGGAGTTCTTC. Amino acids: CSVAARWEFF.

The chain couples TRBV30 to TRBJ2-3; tentatively, D is TRBD1 or TRBD2 (6 bases each). This CDR3 is built from 15 residues. Germline-derived CDR1 and CDR2 are GTSNPN and SVGIG (reference sequence). The ends were cut back, 1 base at V and 6 bases at J, with 17 bases in the middle. CDR3: CAWSDSPGAGDTQYF. The DNA of the CDR3 is TGTGCCTGGAGTGATTCCCCGGGGGCAGGGGATACGCAGTATTTT. Variable domain in full (rest from reference TRBV30 and TRBJ2-3): SQTIHQWPATLVQPVGSPLSLECTVEGTSNPNLYWYRQAAGRGLQLLFYSVGIGQISSEVPQNLSASRPQDRQFILSSKKLLLSDSGFYLCAWSDSPGAGDTQYFGPGTRLTVL.

This clonotype was seen only a few times. The V call is TRBV7-9, the J call TRBJ1-4; D is unclear. Germline values: CDR1 SEHNR, CDR2 FQNEAQ (reference sequence). The CDR3 runs 17 residues. V dropped 2 bases and J dropped 7 bases, with 20 bases sitting between them. CDR3 amino acids: CASSLYARELEGEKLFF. The CDR3 nucleotides read TGTGCCAGCAGCTTATATGCGCGCGAGTTAGAAGGTGAAAAACTGTTTTTT.

The V call is TRBV7-9, the J call TRBJ1-6, with 9 bases aligning to TRBD1. V trimming: 1 base; J trimming: 4 bases; junction bases outside the gene matches: 2. This CDR3 has 16 residues. Germline V lookup: CDR1 SEHNR, CDR2 FQNEAQ (reference sequence). The CDR3 DNA is TGTGCCAGCAGCTTAGTGACAGGGGGGTATAATTCACCCCTCCACTTT. Amino acids: CASSLVTGGYNSPLHF.